Listed here is a single TCR beta chain. Its antigen remains unknown. This sample is drawn from a study of cytomegalovirus exposure and HLA in healthy donors. Study-wide results and limits: One later analysis reportedly identified an Asian-associated ancestry cluster that showed fewer N-insertions than the approximately 700-donor mean. Published work reported that the classifier diagnosed cytomegalovirus status with high specificity and sensitivity. A later look showed TCR association rates differing by HLA locus, highest for DRB1 and lowest for HLA-C.

Germline CDR1 KGHSY, CDR2 FQNENV. The CDR3 is made up of 15 amino acids. The ends were cut back, 0 bases at V and 7 bases at J, with 12 bases in the middle. The PCR employed 60 Vbeta primers together with 13 Jbeta primers. The method was immunoSEQ multiplex PCR; TCRdb's version includes in-frame clones alone and lacks a portion of them. The sample consists of approximately 190,000 clones, approximately 88% of them appearing once. The receptor was derived from a woman aged 50 to 65 in good health and CMV-seropositive. Sequenced material: PBMCs. V gene TRBV16 combines with J gene TRBJ1-4; tentative D call: TRBD1 (5 bases). The CDR3 DNA is TGTGCCAGCAGCCAATCCTGGGGCGTGGGTGAAAAACTGTTTTTT. Protein: CASSQSWGVGEKLFF. Filled out from reference TRBV16 and TRBJ1-4, the complete variable domain reads GEEVAQTPKHLVRGEGQKAKLYCAPIKGHSYVFWYQQVLKNEFKFLISFQNENVFDETGMPKERFSAKCLPNSPCSLEIQATKLEDSAVYFCASSQSWGVGEKLFFGSGTQLSVL.